The 16 T cell receptor beta chains below all came from one sample that was sequenced in a study of blood T cell repertoires in COVID-19. Assay: immunoSEQ multiplex PCR; the TCRdb copy retains only in-frame clones and omits some. Of over 120,000 clones in the sample, around 90% were seen once. Sequencing used peripheral blood. The receptors shown here come from a human donor in a cohort sampled during active COVID-19.

V usage is TRBV18 and J usage is TRBJ2-7; TRBD2 matches at 7 bases. Trimming took 3 bases from V and 2 from J; bases not matched to a gene: 7. This CDR3 comprises 15 residues. The germline CDR1 and CDR2 sequences are KGHSH and LQKENI. CDR3 bases: TGTGCCAGCTCACCGCTGGCGGGGGAAACCTACGAGCAGTACTTC. Protein product: CASSPLAGETYEQYF.

The rearrangement joins TRBV11-2 to TRBJ1-2, with 9 positions matching TRBD1. This CDR3 region has 13 residues. The germline CDR1 and CDR2 sequences are SGHAT and FQNNGV. The V gene end was trimmed by 5 bases and the J gene end by 7 bases; junction bases not matched to a gene: 5. The CDR3 DNA reads as TGTGCCAGCAGCCGGGGACAGGGAAGTGGCTACACCTTC. It translates to CASSRGQGSGYTF.

The chain recombines TRBV9 with TRBJ1-2; 8 positions agree with TRBD1. In germline, CDR1 is SGDLS, CDR2 YYNGEE. CDR3 length: 15 amino acids. Trimming took 0 bases from V and 3 from J; bases not matched to a gene: 4. CDR3 bases: TGTGCCAGCAGCGTAGGGCCGGGACAGGACTATGGCTACACCTTC. It translates to CASSVGPGQDYGYTF. The full variable domain, rest sourced from reference TRBV9 and TRBJ1-2, is DSGVTQTPKHLITATGQRVTLRCSPRSGDLSVYWYQQSLDQGLQFLIQYYNGEERAKGNILERFSAQQFPDLHSELNLSSLELGDSALYFCASSVGPGQDYGYTFGSGTRLTVV.

This rearrangement joins TRBV7-2 to TRBJ1-5; D call uncertain. CDR3 size: 15 residues. The ends were cut back, 5 bases at V and 2 bases at J, with 13 bases in the middle. Per the germline V gene, CDR1 is SGHTA and CDR2 is FQGNSA. The chain's CDR3 is CASSHVPTGNQPQHF. The CDR3 nucleotides read TGTGCCAGCAGCCACGTCCCTACGGGCAATCAGCCCCAGCATTTT.

This clone was picked up one time. The chain combines TRBV12-5 with TRBJ2-2; D might be TRBD2 (6 bases). Germline V gene data show CDR1 as LGHNT and CDR2 as FRNRAP. The CDR3 runs 15 residues. Trimming removed 2 bases from V and 4 bases from J, with 11 bases in between. CDR3 DNA: TGTGCTAGTGGTTTGATCGGACTACGCACCGGGGAGCTGTTTTTT. Translated: CASGLIGLRTGELFF.

Of note for this clone: Other DNA sequences in this sample translate to the same CDR3. The chain has TRBV18 and TRBJ2-3, with TRBD2 matching over 15 bases. Germline CDR1 reads KGHSH; CDR2 reads LQKENI. This CDR3 is built from 15 residues. V lost 3 bases, J lost 5 bases, and 0 bases stayed unmatched. CDR3 region: CASSPGLAGGDTQYF. The DNA of the CDR3 is TGTGCCAGCTCACCGGGACTAGCGGGGGGAGATACGCAGTATTTT.

The V and J genes are TRBV6-1 and TRBJ2-3; 8 bases are a match to TRBD2. V dropped 3 bases and J dropped 3; count of bases not matched to a gene: 14. The germline gives CDR1 MNHNS, CDR2 SASEGT. The CDR3 is 18 amino acids. The CDR3 coding sequence is TGTGCCAGCAGTGAGGCCGGGGGGGCGCTTCGAGGTACAGATACGCAGTATTTT. Its protein is CASSEAGGALRGTDTQYF.

The chain is built from TRBV10-1 and TRBJ2-1; 7 positions match TRBD2. With 3 bases clipped from V and 1 base from J, the junction kept 9 bases outside the gene matches. The CDR3 contains 17 residues. Germline V lookup: CDR1 WNHNN, CDR2 SYGVQD (reference sequence). CDR3 DNA sequence: TGCGCCAGCAGTGACCCAACAGCGGGGTTTTCCTACAATGAGCAGTTCTTC. It encodes CASSDPTAGFSYNEQFF.

J is TRBJ1-2 and V is TRBV23-1; D remains unclear. TRBV23-1 is known as an ORF, though its function is uncertain. This CDR3 has 14 amino acids. Trimming removed 6 bases from V and 5 bases from J, with 16 bases in between. As DNA, the CDR3 is TGCGCCAGCAGCCTTCGAGCGGTAAGTTATGGCTACACCTTC. This sequence encodes CASSLRAVSYGYTF.

V is TRBV6-5 and J is TRBJ1-1; D may be TRBD1 (5 bases). CDR1 MNHEY and CDR2 SVGAGI come from the germline V gene. Between the trimmed V and J ends, which lost 7 bases and 4 bases, there was a span of 13 bases. There are 13 residues in the CDR3. The CDR3 sequence is CASMGPIGTEAFF. In DNA, the CDR3 is TGTGCCAGCATGGGGCCAATCGGCACTGAAGCTTTCTTT.

The chain uses TRBV27 and TRBJ1-6, with D possibly TRBD1 on 6 matching bases. CDR1 and CDR2 (germline): MNHEY, SMNVEV (reference sequence). V lost 4 bases and J 5 bases, leaving 9 bases between the germline ends. The CDR3 loop spans 14 amino acids. CDR3 region: CASSWGLHNSPLHF. The CDR3 DNA reads as TGTGCCAGCAGTTGGGGGCTACATAATTCACCCCTCCACTTT.

The chain recombines TRBV29-1 with TRBJ2-3, with a possible D match to TRBD1 (7 bases). The CDR3 spans 14 residues. Trimming removed 5 bases from V and 3 bases from J, with 15 bases in between. From germline, CDR1 is SQVTM and CDR2 ANQGSEA. CDR3: CSVTSEGATDTQYF. For the CDR3, the DNA is TGCAGCGTTACCTCGGAGGGGGCTACAGATACGCAGTATTTT.

This chain uses TRBV5-1 with TRBJ2-3; TRBD2 is a possible D gene (6 bases). Per the germline V gene, CDR1 is SGHRS and CDR2 is YFSETQ. Trimming stripped 2 bases from V and 5 bases from J, with 12 bases between. CDR3 length: 14 amino acids. CDR3 in amino acids: CASSLGTLGDTQYF. The CDR3 DNA is TGCGCCAGCAGCTTAGGGACTTTGGGAGATACGCAGTATTTT.

The chain carries TRBV15 and TRBJ1-4, with D possibly matching TRBD1 (5 bases). Trimming cost V 5 bases and J 2 bases, with 15 bases left between them. Germline V gives CDR1 LNHNV, CDR2 YYDKDF (reference sequence). This CDR3 has 16 amino acids. CDR3 coding DNA: TGTGCCACCAGCGGCCGACAGATTCGGACTAATGAAAAACTGTTTTTT. This gives the protein CATSGRQIRTNEKLFF.

The chain is built from TRBV4-2 and TRBJ1-3; tentative D call: TRBD1 (5 bases). Trimming took 0 bases from V and 4 from J, leaving 19 bases between them. CDR3 length: 18 amino acids. The V gene's germline CDR1 is LGHNA and CDR2 YNFKEQ. The CDR3 reads CASSQESPPGAGGNTIYF. The CDR3 coding sequence is TGTGCCAGCAGCCAAGAGTCCCCACCCGGGGCGGGGGGAAACACCATATATTTT.

The J gene is TRBJ2-3, the V gene TRBV19, with D maybe TRBD2 (5 bases). CDR3 length equals 16 residues. Trimming left V 3 bases short and J 5 bases short, with 18 bases between. Germline CDR1 and CDR2: LNHDA and SQIVND (reference sequence). The CDR3 DNA follows: TGTGCCAGTAGTATGCTTTATTTCGGGGTAGGAGATACGCAGTATTTT. It codes for CASSMLYFGVGDTQYF.